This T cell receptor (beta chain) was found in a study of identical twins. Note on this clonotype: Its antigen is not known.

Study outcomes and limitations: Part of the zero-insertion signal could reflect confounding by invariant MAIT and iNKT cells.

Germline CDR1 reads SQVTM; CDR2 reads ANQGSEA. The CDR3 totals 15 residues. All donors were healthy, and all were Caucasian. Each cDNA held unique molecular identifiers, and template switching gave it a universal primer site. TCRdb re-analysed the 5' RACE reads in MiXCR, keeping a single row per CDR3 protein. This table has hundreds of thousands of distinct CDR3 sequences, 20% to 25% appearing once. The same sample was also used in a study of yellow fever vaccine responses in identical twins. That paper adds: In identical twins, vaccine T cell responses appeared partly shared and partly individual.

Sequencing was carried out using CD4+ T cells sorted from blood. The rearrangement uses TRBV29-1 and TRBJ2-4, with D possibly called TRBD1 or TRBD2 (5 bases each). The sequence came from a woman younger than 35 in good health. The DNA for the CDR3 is TGCCCCCGCCCGGGACGCAAACTAGCCAAAAACATTCAGTACTTC. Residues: CPRPGRKLAKNIQYF.